These T cell receptor beta chains were read from a single sample in a study of T cell repertoires in cytomegalovirus infection. One entry per CDR3 protein, called by TCRdb with MiXCR from the reads. This sample has about 240,000 distinct CDR3 sequences, with around an eighth found just once. Sequenced material: PBMCs. These receptors were taken from a human donor in good health (CMV status not recorded). Some clones in this sample may be carry-over from other donors' samples. Both conserved end residues are part of each CDR3. D genes are given only for firm matches. Size tells how often a clone was seen (once, few, many) or the class of an expanded clone, and some rows leave it out.

TRBD2 | many | TRBJ2-1 | TRBV7-2 | CASSPRASGSKNEQFF | TGTGCCAGCAGCCCACGGGCTAGCGGGAGTAAAAATGAGCAGTTCTTC
. | few | TRBJ2-2 | TRBV5-4 | CASSLDPGLDTGELFF | TGTGCCAGCAGCTTGGACCCAGGGCTGGACACCGGGGAGCTGTTTTTT
TRBD1 | few | TRBJ1-2 | TRBV5-1 | CASSLETGGTWGYTF | TGCGCCAGCAGCTTGGAGACAGGGGGTACATGGGGCTACACCTTC
TRBD1 | many | TRBJ2-3 | TRBV6-6 | CASRTTTGVNADTQYF | TGTGCCAGCAGGACCACAACAGGGGTGAACGCAGATACGCAGTATTTT
. | many | TRBJ2-3 | TRBV2 | CASSEGGSQRDTQYF | TGTGCCAGCAGTGAAGGGGGTTCTCAACGGGATACGCAGTATTTT
TRBD2 | . | TRBJ2-7 | TRBV20-1 | CSAWTSGGGAPYEQYF | TGCAGTGCCTGGACTAGCGGGGGGGGAGCTCCCTACGAGCAGTACTTC
. | many | TRBJ2-1 | TRBV7-3 | CASSTRLNNEQFF | TGTGCCAGCAGCACCCGGCTTAACAATGAGCAGTTCTTC
. | few | TRBJ2-2 | TRBV18 | CASSPTGFGTGELFF | TGTGCCAGCTCACCAACCGGGTTTGGTACCGGGGAGCTGTTTTTT
. | many | TRBJ1-2 | TRBV7-2 | CASSSTQGGVGYTF | TGTGCCAGCAGCTCAACCCAGGGCGGAGTTGGCTACACCTTC
TRBD1 | . | TRBJ1-5 | TRBV6-2/TRBV6-3 | CASTNGGTGMRNQPQHF | TGTGCCAGCACCAACGGGGGGACAGGGATGCGCAATCAGCCCCAGCATTTT
TRBD1 | many | TRBJ1-4 | TRBV5-1 | CASSTGQGNEKLFF | TGCGCCAGCAGCACGGGACAGGGCAATGAAAAACTGTTTTTT
TRBD1 | many | TRBJ2-2 | TRBV19 | CASIGTGNAGELFF | TGTGCCAGTATTGGGACAGGAAACGCCGGGGAGCTGTTTTTT
. | few | TRBJ1-1 | TRBV5-1 | CASSLYSQGGEAFF | TGCGCCAGCAGCTTGTACTCTCAAGGCGGTGAAGCTTTCTTT
. | many | TRBJ2-5 | TRBV28 | CASSLGGVQETQYF | TGTGCCAGCAGTTTAGGCGGGGTTCAAGAGACCCAGTACTTC
. | . | TRBJ1-2 | TRBV4-2 | CASSHGKDGFGYTF | TGTGCCAGCAGCCACGGAAAGGACGGGTTTGGCTACACCTTC
. | few | TRBJ2-3 | TRBV6-2/TRBV6-3 | CASSSRGSTDTQYF | TGTGCCAGCAGTAGTCGCGGGAGCACAGATACGCAGTATTTT
. | many | TRBJ2-5 | TRBV7-2 | CASSPVSRPNQYF | TGTGCCAGCAGCCCGGTATCGAGACCCAATCAGTACTTC
TRBD1 | few | TRBJ1-4 | TRBV6-5 | CASSYSGQGNEKLFF | TGTGCCAGCAGTTACTCCGGACAGGGCAATGAAAAACTGTTTTTT
. | few | TRBJ2-3 | TRBV19 | CASTNGRLSTDTQYF | TGTGCCAGTACCAACGGAAGACTTAGCACAGATACGCAGTATTTT
. | many | TRBJ2-7 | TRBV7-9 | CASSSGERVSYEQYF | TGTGCCAGCAGCTCGGGGGAAAGGGTCTCCTACGAGCAGTACTTC
. | . | TRBJ1-4 | TRBV28 | CASSPTQGEKLFF | TGTGCCAGCAGTCCGACTCAAGGTGAAAAACTGTTTTTT
TRBD1 | many | TRBJ1-4 | TRBV11-3 | CASSPGQERNEKLFF | TGTGCCAGCAGCCCTGGACAGGAGAGGAATGAAAAACTGTTTTTT
TRBD2 | many | TRBJ2-1 | TRBV7-3 | CASSGAASGASSNEQFF | TGTGCCAGCAGCGGAGCGGCTAGCGGTGCCTCCTCCAATGAGCAGTTCTTC
. | many | TRBJ2-5 | TRBV7-9 | CASSRETQYF | TGTGCCAGCAGCCGAGAGACCCAGTACTTC
. | many | TRBJ2-3 | TRBV7-2 | CASSLRSLSTDTQYF | TGTGCCAGCAGCCTCCGTTCCCTTAGCACAGATACGCAGTATTTT
TRBD1 | many | TRBJ1-1 | TRBV28 | CATAGGMNTEAFF | TGTGCCACCGCAGGGGGAATGAACACTGAAGCTTTCTTT
. | few | TRBJ1-6 | TRBV12-3/TRBV12-4 | CASSLGGNNSPLHF | TGTGCCAGCAGTTTAGGGGGTAACAATTCACCCCTCCACTTT
TRBD2 | many | TRBJ2-1 | TRBV7-9 | CASSLGLAATNNEQFF | TGTGCCAGCAGCCTCGGACTAGCGGCCACCAACAATGAGCAGTTCTTC
. | . | TRBJ2-5 | TRBV29-1 | CSATVIGETQYF | TGCAGCGCGACAGTAATCGGGGAGACCCAGTACTTC
TRBD1 | . | TRBJ2-5 | TRBV5-5 | CASSSGQGAKTQYF | TGTGCCAGCAGCTCGGGACAGGGGGCGAAGACCCAGTACTTC
TRBD2 | many | TRBJ2-3 | TRBV7-2 | CASSTPGTSATQYF | TGTGCCAGCAGCACCCCCGGGACTAGCGCTACGCAGTATTTT
TRBD2 | many | TRBJ2-7 | TRBV7-2 | CASSPRLAGVYEQYF | TGTGCCAGCAGCCCTCGACTAGCGGGGGTATACGAGCAGTACTTC
TRBD2 | many | TRBJ2-1 | TRBV7-2 | CASSLEGTSGANEQFF | TGTGCCAGCAGCTTAGAGGGGACTAGCGGGGCCAATGAGCAGTTCTTC
. | few | TRBJ2-1 | TRBV20-1 | CSALPSSYNEQFF | TGCAGTGCCTTACCGAGCTCCTACAATGAGCAGTTCTTC
TRBD1 | few | TRBJ1-5 | TRBV18 | CASSLDRAGNQPQHF | TGTGCCAGCTCACTGGACAGGGCTGGCAATCAGCCCCAGCATTTT
TRBD2 | few | TRBJ2-1 | TRBV5-4 | CASSPGTRDNEQFF | TGTGCCAGCAGCCCCGGGACTAGAGACAATGAGCAGTTCTTC
TRBD1 | many | TRBJ1-1 | TRBV7-2 | CASSQTGVGPEAFF | TGTGCCAGCAGCCAGACAGGGGTAGGGCCTGAAGCTTTCTTT
. | . | TRBJ1-5 | TRBV6-2/TRBV6-3 | CASSYRGGQPQHF | TGTGCCAGCAGTTACCGGGGGGGTCAGCCCCAGCATTTT
. | few | TRBJ1-1 | TRBV29-1 | CSVENRARGTEAFF | TGCAGCGTTGAAAATCGGGCCAGGGGTACTGAAGCTTTCTTT
. | many | TRBJ1-5 | TRBV7-9 | CASSADYPESNQPQHF | TGTGCCAGCAGCGCAGATTATCCGGAAAGCAATCAGCCCCAGCATTTT
TRBD2 | . | TRBJ2-3 | TRBV5-1 | CASSVSLADTDTQYF | TGCGCCAGCAGCGTATCACTAGCGGACACAGATACGCAGTATTTT
TRBD1 | many | TRBJ2-6 | TRBV19 | CASSTQGAVSGANVLTF | TGTGCCAGTAGTACCCAGGGGGCAGTATCTGGGGCCAACGTCCTGACTTTC